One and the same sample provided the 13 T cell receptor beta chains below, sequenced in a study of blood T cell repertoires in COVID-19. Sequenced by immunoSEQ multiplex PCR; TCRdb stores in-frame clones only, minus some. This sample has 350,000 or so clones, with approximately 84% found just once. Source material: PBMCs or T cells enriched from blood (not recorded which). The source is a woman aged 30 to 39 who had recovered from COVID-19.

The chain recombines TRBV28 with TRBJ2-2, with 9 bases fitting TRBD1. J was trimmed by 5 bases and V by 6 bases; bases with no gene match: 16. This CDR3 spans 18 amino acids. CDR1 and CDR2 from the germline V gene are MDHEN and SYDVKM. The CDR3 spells CASSTNRGRVLGTGELFF. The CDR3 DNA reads TGTGCCAGCAGCACGAACAGGGGGCGCGTTTTGGGGACCGGGGAGCTGTTTTTT.

This CDR3 is CASSQAGDRDNYGYTF. The CDR3 nucleotides read TGCGCCAGCAGCCAGGCGGGGGACAGGGATAACTATGGCTACACCTTC. The chain has TRBV4-3 and TRBJ1-2; 9 positions match TRBD1. Germline CDR1 and CDR2: LGHNA and YSLEER. V lost 3 bases and J lost 1; bases outside the gene matches: 6. The CDR3 is made up of 16 amino acids.

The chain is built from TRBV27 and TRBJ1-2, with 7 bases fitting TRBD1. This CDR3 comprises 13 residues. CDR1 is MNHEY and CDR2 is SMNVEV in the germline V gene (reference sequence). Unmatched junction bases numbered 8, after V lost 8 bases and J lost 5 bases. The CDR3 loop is CASSGDRGYGYTF. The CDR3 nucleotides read TGTGCCAGCTCAGGGGACAGAGGATATGGCTACACCTTC.

CDR3 sequence (DNA): TGCGCCAGCAGCCAAGATAGCGGGGGGGCCCCGCAAGAGACCCAGTACTTC. As protein: CASSQDSGGAPQETQYF. The chain joins TRBV4-1 to TRBJ2-5; TRBD2 aligns across 11 bases. There are 17 residues in the CDR3. V shed 0 bases, J shed 2 bases, and the junction held 5 bases outside the gene matches. Germline loops: CDR1 MGHRA, CDR2 YSYEKL.

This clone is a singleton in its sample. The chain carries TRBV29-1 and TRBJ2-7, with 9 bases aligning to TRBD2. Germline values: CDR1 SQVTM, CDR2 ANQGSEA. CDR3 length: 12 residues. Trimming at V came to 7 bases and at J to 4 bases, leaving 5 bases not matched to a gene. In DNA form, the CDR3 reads TGCAGCGCGGGGACTAGCAATTACGAGCAGTACTTC. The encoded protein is CSAGTSNYEQYF.

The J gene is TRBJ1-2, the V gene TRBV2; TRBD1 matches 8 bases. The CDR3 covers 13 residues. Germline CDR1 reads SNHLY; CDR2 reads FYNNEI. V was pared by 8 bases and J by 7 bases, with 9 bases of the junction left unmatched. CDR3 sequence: CASQPGQDFGYTF. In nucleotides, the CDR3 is TGTGCCAGCCAACCGGGACAGGACTTTGGCTACACCTTC.

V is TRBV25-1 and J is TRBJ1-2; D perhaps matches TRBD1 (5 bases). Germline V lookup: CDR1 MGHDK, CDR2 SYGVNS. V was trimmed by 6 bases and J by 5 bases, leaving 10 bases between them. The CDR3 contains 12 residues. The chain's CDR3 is CASRTGTYGYTF. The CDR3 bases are TGTGCCAGCAGGACGGGGACTTATGGCTACACCTTC.

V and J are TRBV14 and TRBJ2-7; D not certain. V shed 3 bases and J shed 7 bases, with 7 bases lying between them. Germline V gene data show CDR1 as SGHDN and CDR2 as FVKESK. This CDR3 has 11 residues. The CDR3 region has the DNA TGTGCCAGCAGCCAGCTATTGGAGCAGTACTTC. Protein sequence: CASSQLLEQYF.

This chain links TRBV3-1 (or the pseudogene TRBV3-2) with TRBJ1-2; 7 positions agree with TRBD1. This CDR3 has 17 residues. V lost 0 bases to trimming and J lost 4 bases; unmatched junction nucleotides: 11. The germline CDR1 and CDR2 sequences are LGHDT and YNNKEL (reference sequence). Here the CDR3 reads CASSQDPQDRNGYGYTF. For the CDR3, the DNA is TGTGCCAGCAGCCAAGACCCGCAGGACAGGAATGGCTATGGCTACACCTTC.

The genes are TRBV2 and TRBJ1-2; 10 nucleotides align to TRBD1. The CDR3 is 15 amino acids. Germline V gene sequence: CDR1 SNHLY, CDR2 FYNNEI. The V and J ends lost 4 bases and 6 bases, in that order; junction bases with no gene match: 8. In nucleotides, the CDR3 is TGTGCCAGCAGTGCTCTGGGACAGGGGAGGGATGGCTACACCTTC. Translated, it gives CASSALGQGRDGYTF.

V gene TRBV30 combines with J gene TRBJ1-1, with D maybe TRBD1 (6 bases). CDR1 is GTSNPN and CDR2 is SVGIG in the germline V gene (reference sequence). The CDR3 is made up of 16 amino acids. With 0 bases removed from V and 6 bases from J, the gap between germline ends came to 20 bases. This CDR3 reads CAWSVESLTGLSEAFF. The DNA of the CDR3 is TGTGCCTGGAGTGTAGAATCCCTCACAGGGTTGTCTGAAGCTTTCTTT.

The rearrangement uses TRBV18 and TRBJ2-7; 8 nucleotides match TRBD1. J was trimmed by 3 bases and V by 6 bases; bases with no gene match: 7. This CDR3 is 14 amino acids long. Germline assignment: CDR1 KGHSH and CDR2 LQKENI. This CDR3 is CASSLLDRDYEQYF. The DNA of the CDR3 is TGTGCCAGCTCTCTCCTGGACAGGGACTACGAGCAGTACTTC.

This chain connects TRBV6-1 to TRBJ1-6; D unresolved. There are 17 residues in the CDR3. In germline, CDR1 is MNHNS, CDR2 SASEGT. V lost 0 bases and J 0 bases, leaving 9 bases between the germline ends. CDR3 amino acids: CASSEARLVSYNSPLHF. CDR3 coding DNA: TGTGCCAGCAGTGAAGCCCGGTTGGTCTCCTATAATTCACCCCTCCACTTT.